This is a list of T cell receptor beta chains from one sample in a study of T cell responses to AZD1222 COVID-19 vaccine. Here immunoSEQ multiplex PCR was the method, and the copy in TCRdb shows in-frame clones only, minus some. The table shows 180,000 or so clones, with 85% to 95% occurring only once. The source was peripheral blood, collected on day 0 of AZD1222 vaccination. The receptor source for this set is an adult in good health. Both conserved end residues are part of each CDR3. D genes are given only for firm matches. Clone size is given for some rows only: seen once, a few or many times, or a class if the clone is expanded.

>TRBD1|once|TRBJ2-7|TRBV19
TGTGCCAGTAGTAAGACAGGGGTCCTCTCCTACGAGCAGTACTTC
CASSKTGVLSYEQYF
>NA|NA|TRBJ1-2|TRBV6-1
TGTGCCAGCAGTGAACCGTTGTCCGGCAGATACAACTATGGCTACACCTTC
CASSEPLSGRYNYGYTF
>TRBD2|NA|TRBJ2-7|TRBV7-8
TGTGCCAGCAGCCCAACGACAGGCGCAGGACTAGCGGACTCCTACGAGCAGTACTTC
CASSPTTGAGLADSYEQYF
>TRBD1|NA|TRBJ1-1|TRBV6-5
TGTGCCAGCAGTTCCCGGACAGGGGAGGGCACTGAAGCTTTCTTT
CASSSRTGEGTEAFF
>TRBD1|NA|TRBJ1-2|TRBV19
TGTGCCAGTAGTAGACAGGGTATCAACTATGGCTACACCTTC
CASSRQGINYGYTF
>NA|NA|TRBJ1-2|TRBV19
TGTGCCAGTAGTATAATAAGGGGCAGAGACTATGGCTACACCTTC
CASSIIRGRDYGYTF
>NA|NA|TRBJ2-1|TRBV9
TGTGCCAGCAGCGTAGTCGGGTGGGGCAGCTACAATGAGCAGTTCTTC
CASSVVGWGSYNEQFF
>NA|NA|TRBJ1-1|TRBV18
TGTGCCAGCTCACCCGGAGGGGACACTGAAGCTTTCTTT
CASSPGGDTEAFF
>NA|NA|TRBJ1-6|TRBV2
TGTGCCAGCATTATAGACGGACCTCTCCACTTT
CASIIDGPLHF
>NA|NA|TRBJ2-1|TRBV6-5
TGTGCCAGCAGTTGGGACTTACCCTACAATGAGCAGTTCTTC
CASSWDLPYNEQFF
>NA|NA|TRBJ1-2|TRBV6-1
TGTGCCAGCAGTGAAGCTCAACGTGGTAACTATGGCTACACCTTC
CASSEAQRGNYGYTF
>NA|NA|TRBJ1-2|TRBV21-1
TGTGCCAGCAGCACCAGACAGGGTCCTTCGCTTCATGGCTACACCTTC
CASSTRQGPSLHGYTF
>NA|NA|TRBJ1-6|TRBV6-5
TGTGCCAGCAGCCCCGGGGCGTCCTATAATTCACCCCTCCACTTT
CASSPGASYNSPLHF
>NA|NA|TRBJ1-1|TRBV5-1
TGCGCCAGCAGCTTAGGCGGTACGTACACTGAAGCTTTCTTT
CASSLGGTYTEAFF
>NA|NA|TRBJ1-2|TRBV11-2
TGTGCCAGCAGCTTAAGTGTCTATGGCTACACCTTC
CASSLSVYGYTF
>TRBD1|NA|TRBJ2-7|TRBV25-1
TGTGCCAGCAGTGACCTTGACAGGGTAGGAAGAAACGAGCAGTACTTC
CASSDLDRVGRNEQYF
>NA|NA|TRBJ2-5|TRBV5-5
TGTGCCAGCAGCAGAGCGCGACAGTGGGGGACCCAGTACTTC
CASSRARQWGTQYF
>NA|NA|TRBJ1-5|TRBV6-5
TGTGCCAGCACTAAGGACACCAGCAATCAGCCCCAGCATTTT
CASTKDTSNQPQHF
>NA|NA|TRBJ1-1|TRBV6-5
TGTGCCAGCTTTCGAGTTAACACTGAAGCTTTCTTT
CASFRVNTEAFF
>NA|NA|TRBJ1-4|TRBV6-9
TGTGCCAGCAGTTATGGGGTCCGGGCAACTAATGAAAAACTGTTTTTT
CASSYGVRATNEKLFF
>NA|NA|TRBJ1-3|TRBV27
TGTGCCAGCAGCCTCACCGGGGGTTCTGGAAACACCATATATTTT
CASSLTGGSGNTIYF
>NA|NA|TRBJ1-5|TRBV10-2
TGCGCCAGCAGTAGGATCCAGGGCCCAGGCCAGCCCCAGCATTTT
CASSRIQGPGQPQHF
>TRBD2|NA|TRBJ2-1|TRBV19
TGTGCCAGTAGTGGGCGGGGGGCGTCTAATGAGCAGTTCTTC
CASSGRGASNEQFF
>NA|NA|TRBJ2-1|TRBV7-6
TGTGCCAGCAGCAACCCTTTCTCGACAGGCAACAATGAGCAGTTCTTC
CASSNPFSTGNNEQFF
>NA|NA|TRBJ2-2|TRBV3-1/TRBV3-2
TGTGCCACCCACCTTCACACCGGGGAGCTGTTTTTT
CATHLHTGELFF
>NA|NA|TRBJ2-6|TRBV5-1
TGCGCCAGCAGCTTAGGTGGAAATTCTGGGGCCAACGTCCTGACTTTC
CASSLGGNSGANVLTF
>NA|NA|TRBJ2-2|TRBV18
TGTGCCAGCTCCGACACCGGGGAGCTGTTTTTT
CASSDTGELFF
>NA|NA|TRBJ1-1|TRBV11-2
TGTGCCAGCAGCATGGCACAGGGTACTGAAGCTTTCTTT
CASSMAQGTEAFF
>NA|NA|TRBJ1-4|TRBV19
TGTGCCAGTGAGGACAGCTCTAATGAAAAACTGTTTTTT
CASEDSSNEKLFF
>NA|NA|TRBJ1-2|TRBV18
TGTGCCAGCTCACCATTTGTCAGGGGTCAGAACTATGGCTACACCTTC
CASSPFVRGQNYGYTF
>NA|NA|TRBJ1-5|TRBV4-1
TGCGCCAGCAGCATAGTGGGGTATCAGCCCCAGCATTTT
CASSIVGYQPQHF
>NA|few|TRBJ1-1|TRBV11-2
TGTGCCAGCAGCTTAAGCCGAACAATCCGGGACACTGAAGCTTTCTTT
CASSLSRTIRDTEAFF
>NA|NA|TRBJ2-1|TRBV12-5
TGTGCTAGTGGTTTGTGGGGTGTCTACAATGAGCAGTTCTTC
CASGLWGVYNEQFF
>NA|once|TRBJ1-1|TRBV7-9
TGTGCCAGCATGGAGGGCGGGAAGAACACTGAAGCTTTCTTT
CASMEGGKNTEAFF
>NA|NA|TRBJ1-5|TRBV7-9
TGTGCCAGCAGCTTAGAATCCGTAAGTCAGCCCCAGCATTTT
CASSLESVSQPQHF
>TRBD1|NA|TRBJ1-1|TRBV19
TGTGCCAGTAGTTTCGAGGGACAGGGGAACACTGAAGCTTTCTTT
CASSFEGQGNTEAFF
>NA|NA|TRBJ1-1|TRBV11-2
TGTGCCAGCAGCTTAGTGGTGGCCGGGGAAGCTTTCTTT
CASSLVVAGEAFF
>NA|NA|TRBJ1-2|TRBV11-2
TGTGCCAGCAGCTTAGCGTGGACACCCTATGGCTACACCTTC
CASSLAWTPYGYTF
>NA|NA|TRBJ2-5|TRBV6-5
TGTGCCAGCAGCCAAGGGACGGCCTGGGAGACCCAGTACTTC
CASSQGTAWETQYF
>NA|NA|TRBJ1-6|TRBV6-1
TGTGCCAGCAGTGAAGGAGAGGGTTTTTATTCACCCCTCCACTTT
CASSEGEGFYSPLHF
>NA|NA|TRBJ1-2|TRBV18
TGTGCCAGCGCCACATCGGGCCAGGGCCGGCGGAGCTACACCTTC
CASATSGQGRRSYTF
>NA|NA|TRBJ1-3|TRBV28
TGTGCCAGCAGTTCAACAGGGCCCAGCTCTGGAAACACCATATATTTT
CASSSTGPSSGNTIYF
>NA|NA|TRBJ1-1|TRBV5-1
TGCGCCAGCAGAGGGGCCAGTGACACTGAAGCTTTCTTT
CASRGASDTEAFF
>NA|NA|TRBJ1-2|TRBV6-5
TGTGCCAGCGTGGGTCGGAATCCTAACTATGGCTACACCTTC
CASVGRNPNYGYTF
>TRBD1|NA|TRBJ1-4|TRBV5-1
TGCGCCAGCAGCCCGGGGACAGGGGAAGTATATGAAAAACTGTTTTTT
CASSPGTGEVYEKLFF
>NA|NA|TRBJ1-1|TRBV12-3/TRBV12-4
TGTGCCAGCAGCTCGAGGGGGGAAGCTTTCTTT
CASSSRGEAFF
>NA|few|TRBJ1-1|TRBV12-3/TRBV12-4
TGTGCCAGCAGTTTAGTTGAGGGGCGTGAAGCTTTCTTT
CASSLVEGREAFF
>TRBD1|NA|TRBJ2-3|TRBV10-1
TGCGCCAGCAGTCCGACAGGGAGAGGGACAGATACGCAGTATTTT
CASSPTGRGTDTQYF
>NA|NA|TRBJ2-1|TRBV7-2
TGTGCCAGCAGCGCCATTTATAACCGCGAGCAGTTCTTC
CASSAIYNREQFF